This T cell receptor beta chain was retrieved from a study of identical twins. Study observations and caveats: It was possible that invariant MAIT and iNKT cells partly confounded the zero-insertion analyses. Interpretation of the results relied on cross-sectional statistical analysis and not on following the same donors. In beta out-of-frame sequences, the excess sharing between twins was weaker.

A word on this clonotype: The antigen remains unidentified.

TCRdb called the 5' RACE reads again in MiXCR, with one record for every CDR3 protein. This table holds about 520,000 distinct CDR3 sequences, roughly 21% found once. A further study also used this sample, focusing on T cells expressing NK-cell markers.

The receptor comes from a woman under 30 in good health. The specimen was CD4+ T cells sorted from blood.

CDR3 sequence: CSARGGQYEAFF. In nucleotides, the CDR3 is TGCAGTGCTAGAGGAGGACAGTATGAAGCTTTCTTT. The genes are TRBV20-1 and TRBJ1-1; D might be TRBD1 (6 bases). From germline, CDR1 is DFQATT and CDR2 SNEGSKA (reference sequence). The CDR3 runs to 12 residues. Trimming cost V 1 base and J 7 bases, with 10 bases left between them.